This T cell receptor beta chain was identified during a study of cytomegalovirus exposure and HLA in healthy donors. The CDR3 totals 13 residues. With 6 bases removed from V and 2 bases from J, the gap between germline ends came to 10 bases. The germline gives CDR1 SGHVS, CDR2 FQNEAQ. Primers for the PCR totalled 60 Vbeta and 13 Jbeta. TCRdb's table, derived via immunoSEQ multiplex PCR, lists solely in-frame clones and lacks some. The sample consists of over 100,000 clones, roughly three quarters of them appearing once. Specimen: PBMCs. This chain connects TRBV7-8 to TRBJ1-1, with D possibly TRBD1 on 6 matching bases. The source of this sequence is a woman between 18 and 30 years old in good health and CMV-seropositive. The CDR3 protein is CASRHRENTEAFF. In DNA, the CDR3 is TGTGCCAGCAGGCACAGGGAAAACACTGAAGCTTTCTTT.